This record concerns one TCR beta chain sequence. Its cognate antigen has yet to be identified. No qualities accompany the bases; no much larger clone lies one base away. These data belong to a study of cytomegalovirus exposure and HLA in healthy donors (dated by TCRdb to the late 2010s). Looking at the study overall: An earlier analysis of roughly 500 of the donors reported approximately 260 Gb of sequence data and some 110 million unique TCR beta sequences obtained from roughly 180 million T cells. Roughly 300 gigabases of sequencing data and approximately 80 million unique TCR sequences were included in an early release covering roughly 700 HLA-typed donors. Among the approximately 400 genotyped donors, around 81% belonged to the genetic ancestry cluster associated with self-reported Caucasian donors. The study aimed to test whether cataloging public T cell receptors could reveal signatures of past pathogen exposure. The study used immunosequencing to profile the T cell repertoires of about 670 subjects and linked those repertoires to cytomegalovirus serostatus. A separate validation cohort of roughly 120 different subjects was used in addition to the roughly 670-subject first cohort. High-throughput TCR immunosequencing, statistical association of individual TCRs with disease status, and machine learning were combined to predict cytomegalovirus infection status. In a later analysis, previously published TCR beta repertoires from 670 or so donors were re-analyzed and high-resolution HLA genotyping was added so that TCR occurrence patterns could be studied. Rather than drawing on any new phenotypic data, the later analysis identified candidate immune exposures from TCR beta sequences and the way those sequences occurred across donors. An earlier analysis of fewer than 750 of the donors used high-throughput TCR beta sequencing to judge whether each TCR beta V gene segment behaved as functional or pseudogenic. Alongside the repertoire data, information on donor age, sex, ethnicity and CMV serostatus was compiled. Genome-wide SNP genotypes for about 60% of the roughly 670 donors were used in a later genetic analysis, which treated that subset as a discovery cohort. All discovery cohort repertoires had been generated using a single sequencing platform. Both class I and class II loci were covered by HLA typing, at four-digit resolution. The number of donors typed differed by locus, with roughly 620-630 for A, B, C, DRB1 and DQB1, approximately 500 for DQA1, 606 for DPA1, and approximately 470 for DPB1. Because of strong linkage in the cohort, five DR-DQ haplotypes were treated as single units for association and clustering. Across some 400 genotyped donors of the cohort, an average of approximately 200,000 unique TCR beta nucleotide sequences per donor were sequenced, and 15% to 20% of those sequences were non-productive.

Points the paper makes about the study in general: Three of the identified cytomegalovirus-associated TCR beta chains were confirmed in vitro to be specific for cytomegalovirus antigens. Because HLA typing was unavailable for some donors at each locus, only the typed subset was used in association tests. According to a later analysis, parvovirus B19, influenza, CMV and Epstein-Barr virus appeared linked to several top co-occurrence clusters. When HLA alleles, especially DR and DQ, strongly co-occurred, attributing TCR associations to individual alleles was difficult. An earlier analysis of 587 of the donors showed that most TCR beta V segments appeared in productive rearrangements either about 87% or about 30% of the time, which broadly matched IMGT annotations. Because counts were too low, roughly 17 rarely observed V segments, including chromosome 9 orphons, were left out of the earlier analysis of roughly 600 of the donors. Presence/absence analyses assumed roughly uniform sequencing depth across donors, an assumption that may not hold. In a later analysis, most CMV-associated TCR beta chains were found to appear HLA-restricted, with HLA associations seemingly driven largely by CMV exposure. In a later analysis, HLA-associated TCR beta chains were found to be more clonally expanded and to have lower generation probabilities than equally common non-associated chains. A later analysis found that TCR association rates varied across HLA loci, with DRB1 alleles showing the most associated TCRs and HLA-C alleles the fewest. The study gave a list of under 200 TCR beta chains associated with cytomegalovirus. A later genetic analysis associated a missense DCLRE1C variant with V-gene and J-gene trimming of TCR beta chains, and an independent cohort replicated the association. A later genetic analysis reported fewer N-insertions in productive TCRs among donors in an Asian-associated ancestry cluster than the roughly 620-donor mean. Most TCR sequences were seen in very few donors, while some public TCRs were found in many individuals. This cohort had only TCR beta chains sequenced, and the lack of alpha or paired-chain data limited which features could be detected. The classifier was reported to diagnose cytomegalovirus status with high specificity and sensitivity in both the original cohort and the validation cohort. A cluster of highly shared sequence variants was judged likely to be a technical artifact of the sequencing pipeline. For the cohort, immune exposure information was limited to CMV serostatus. Some IMGT-functional V segments, including TRBV6-2 and TRBV6-3, could not be told apart with the 87-base-pair reads, so those segments were excluded. Linkage disequilibrium might explain the correlated functional status among segregating V segments, but an unknown experimental factor could not be excluded. A further reported finding was that TCR beta sequences accurately predicted the HLA-A and HLA-B alleles for most subjects in the first cohort. According to the authors, the approach could potentially be generalized to other disease states and immunological phenotypes. A later analysis associated around 16,000 TCR beta sequences with specific HLA alleles at a false discovery rate of 0.05.

Libraries were built with the immunoSEQ multiplex PCR assay. The multiplex PCR relied on a mix of 60 forward primers for TCR Vbeta segments and 13 reverse primers for TCR Jbeta segments. The CDR3 region of rearranged TCR beta genes was amplified from genomic DNA by a multiplex PCR assay. On the Illumina HiSeq System, the amplified TCR beta libraries were sequenced as 87-base-pair reads. The source study handled its data this way. A later analysis tallied about 77 million unique TCR beta chains across the 666 repertoires, and approximately 12 million of those chains were shared by two or more donors. Raw reads were error-corrected and collapsed into unique sequences by a nearest-neighbor algorithm in which closely related sequences were merged to remove PCR and sequencing errors. V, D and J gene segments were assigned by aligning CDR3 sequences to IMGT reference sequences. Each retained sequence needed at least a six-nucleotide match to both a V gene segment and a J gene segment. Rearrangements were classified as productive when the CDR3 lacked stop codons and remained in frame with V and J, and all other rearrangements were classified as non-productive. CDR3 was defined by IMGT convention, running from the second conserved V-encoded cysteine to the conserved J-encoded phenylalanine. The earlier analysis of some 600 of the donors excluded sequences that lacked an unambiguous match to a single V gene segment. An earlier analysis of about 600 of the donors called V segments functional above 56.7% productive rearrangements and segregating when the between-donor standard deviation exceeded 5%. A statistical classification framework was developed to diagnose cytomegalovirus status using the catalog of TCR beta chain sequences. In a later analysis, TCR nucleotide sequences were compared against IMGT/GENE-DB human TR gene sequences so that V and J genes could be assigned. Using the TCRdist pipeline, a later analysis assigned CDR3 sequences along with most-parsimonious VDJ recombination scenarios. In a later analysis, each TCR beta chain was defined by its CDR3 amino acid sequence together with its V-gene family, and reads lacking a unique V-gene family were excluded. In a later analysis, approximately 640 highly shared, low-generation-probability nucleotide sequences were removed to address suspected cross-contamination and a sequencing artifact. For each public chain, a later analysis derived a clonal expansion index from normalized ranks of inferred template counts within each repertoire. In a later analysis, generation probabilities were computed using a VDJ recombination model fitted to out-of-frame rearrangements, and the results were checked against IGoR. Hypergeometric tests were used in a later analysis to score TCR-TCR, TCR-HLA and TCR-CMV co-occurrence, with a repertoire-size bias correction applied to the TCR pairs. To estimate false discovery rates, a later analysis permuted the HLA or CMV assignments 20 times. In a later analysis, co-occurring TCRs were grouped with DBSCAN, and TCRdist sequence similarity was added when clustering was performed within HLA-allele-positive subsets. Co-occurrence clustering excluded repertoires with fewer than 30,000 or more than 120,000 public chains, plus five with anomalous nucleotide sharing. TCRdb holds this immuneACCESS table with in-frame rearrangements only. Some clones are missing; in checked studies, unresolved V genes explain under half, and the rest has no known cause. The DNA gave D and trimming, while V, J and clone size come from that table. The sample table records around 150,000 clones; roughly three quarters of these occur just once. The leading ten clones occupy around 2% of the sample.

The cohort was made up of approximately 670 healthy bone marrow donors. At the time of sampling, every cohort member was nominally healthy, though immune exposures that went unrecorded were likely present. The donor was CMV seronegative and belonged to the group of 320 or so seronegative cohort members. Every donor gave a peripheral blood sample, and the peripheral blood mononuclear cells from that sample were used for TCR beta sequencing. Genomic DNA extraction from the blood cell samples was performed with the Qiagen DNeasy Blood Extraction Kit. V is reduced by 4 bases and J by 5 bases, leaving a spacing of 18 bases between them. From the cysteine up to the phenylalanine, the CDR3 has a length of 15 residues. Only the CDR3 DNA is retained, 45 bases long and in frame from the first base. The germline V gene specifies SGHDT as CDR1 and YYEEEE as CDR2.

The specimen sequenced was PBMCs. The sequence links TRBV5-6 to TRBJ2-5; perhaps TRBD2 is the D gene, with 8 bases matching. This receptor was identified in a man aged 25-45 years in good health and CMV-seronegative. The CDR3 region reads CASSPGRGPWETQYF. The DNA sequence is as follows: TGTGCCAGCAGCCCCGGGAGGGGGCCGTGGGAGACCCAGTACTTC.